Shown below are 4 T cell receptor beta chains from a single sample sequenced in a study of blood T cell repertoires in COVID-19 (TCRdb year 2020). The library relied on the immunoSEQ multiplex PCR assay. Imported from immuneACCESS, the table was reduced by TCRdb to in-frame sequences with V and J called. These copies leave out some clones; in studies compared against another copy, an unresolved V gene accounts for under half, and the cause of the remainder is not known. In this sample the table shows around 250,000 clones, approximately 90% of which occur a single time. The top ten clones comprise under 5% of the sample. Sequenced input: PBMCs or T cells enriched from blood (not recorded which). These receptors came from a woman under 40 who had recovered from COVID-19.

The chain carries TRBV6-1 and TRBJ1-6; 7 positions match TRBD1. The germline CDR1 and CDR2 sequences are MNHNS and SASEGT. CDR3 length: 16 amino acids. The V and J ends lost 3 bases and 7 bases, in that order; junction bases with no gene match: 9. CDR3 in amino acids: CASSDTSRGINSPLHF. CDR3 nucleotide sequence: TGTGCCAGCAGTGACACGAGCAGGGGGATCAATTCACCCCTCCACTTT.

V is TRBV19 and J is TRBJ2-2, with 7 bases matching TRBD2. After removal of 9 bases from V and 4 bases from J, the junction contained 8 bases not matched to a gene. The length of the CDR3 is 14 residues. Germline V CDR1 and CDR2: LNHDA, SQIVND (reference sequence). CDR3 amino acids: CASSSGITTGELFF. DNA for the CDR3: TGTGCCAGCTCAAGCGGGATTACCACCGGGGAGCTGTTTTTT.

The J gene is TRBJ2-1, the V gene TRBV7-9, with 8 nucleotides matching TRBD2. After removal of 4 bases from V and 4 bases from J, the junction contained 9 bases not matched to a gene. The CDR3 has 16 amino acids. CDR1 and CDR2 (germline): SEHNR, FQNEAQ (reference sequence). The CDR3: CASSSLLAAYYNEQFF. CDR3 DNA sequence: TGTGCCAGCAGCTCCTTACTAGCGGCTTATTACAATGAGCAGTTCTTC. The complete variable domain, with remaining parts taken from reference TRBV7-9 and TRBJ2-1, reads DTGVSQNPRHKITKRGQNVTFRCDPISEHNRLYWYRQTLGQGPEFLTYFQNEAQLEKSRLLSDRFSAERPKGSFSTLEIQRTEQGDSAMYLCASSSLLAAYYNEQFFGPGTRLTVL.

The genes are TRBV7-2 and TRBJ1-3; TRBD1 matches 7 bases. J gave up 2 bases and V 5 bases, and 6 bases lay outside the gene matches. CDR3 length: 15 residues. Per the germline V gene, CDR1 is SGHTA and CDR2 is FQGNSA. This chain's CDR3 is CASSATGVAGNTIYF. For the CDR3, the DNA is TGTGCCAGCAGCGCCACAGGGGTTGCTGGAAACACCATATATTTT.